This T cell receptor beta chain was found in a study of early T cells in non-severe SARS-CoV-2 infection. Study-level background: Bulk RNA isolated from unsorted whole blood underwent sequencing; chains were not paired. The study's findings and limits: Matching with VDJdb favored anti-spike CD8 responses (missing private and CD4 specificities).

The CDR3 has 14 amino acids. Germline loops: CDR1 MNHNY, CDR2 SVGAGI (reference sequence). The ends were cut back, 6 bases at V and 2 bases at J, with 13 bases in the middle. TCRdb redid the calling of the 5' RACE reads with MiXCR, one entry per CDR3 protein. The sample yields approximately 71,000 distinct CDR3 sequences, 12% seen once. On this clonotype itself: No antigen is known for it.

The V gene is TRBV6-6, the J gene TRBJ2-5; D gene uncertain. The origin of this receptor is an adult who was a healthcare worker with PCR-confirmed SARS-CoV-2 infection or an uninfected control (not recorded which). The sample in question was whole blood, obtained at baseline. The CDR3 DNA reads TGTGCCAGCAGACACAGCCCGCAACAAGAGACCCAGTACTTC. It is translated as CASRHSPQQETQYF.